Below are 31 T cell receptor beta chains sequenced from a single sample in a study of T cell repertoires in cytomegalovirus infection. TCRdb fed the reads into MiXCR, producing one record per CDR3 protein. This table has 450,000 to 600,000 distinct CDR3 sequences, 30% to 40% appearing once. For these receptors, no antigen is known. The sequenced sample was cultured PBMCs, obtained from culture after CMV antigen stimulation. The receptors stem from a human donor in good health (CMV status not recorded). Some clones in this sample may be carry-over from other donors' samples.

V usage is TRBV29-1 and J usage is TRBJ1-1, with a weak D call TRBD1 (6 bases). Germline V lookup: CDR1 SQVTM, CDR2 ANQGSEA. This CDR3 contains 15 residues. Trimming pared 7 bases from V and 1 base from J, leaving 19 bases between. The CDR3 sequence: CSATPIGQPNTEAFF. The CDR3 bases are TGCAGCGCTACCCCTATTGGACAGCCGAACACTGAAGCTTTCTTT.

The chain's CDR3 is CATRPPGAFSRSTEAFF. The CDR3 DNA reads as TGTGCCACACGTCCCCCAGGAGCCTTTTCGAGGTCCACTGAAGCTTTCTTT. The gene calls are TRBV10-3 and TRBJ1-1, with no clear D. Germline V lookup: CDR1 ENHRY, CDR2 SYGVKD. Deletions cut 10 bases from V and 4 bases from J, with 28 bases between. The CDR3 runs to 17 residues.

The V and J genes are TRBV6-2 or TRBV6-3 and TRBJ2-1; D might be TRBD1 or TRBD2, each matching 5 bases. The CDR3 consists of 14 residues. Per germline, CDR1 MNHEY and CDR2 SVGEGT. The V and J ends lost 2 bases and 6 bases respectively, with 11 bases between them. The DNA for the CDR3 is TGTGCCAGCAGTTACGGGGGACGGATCAATGAGCAGTTCTTC. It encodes CASSYGGRINEQFF.

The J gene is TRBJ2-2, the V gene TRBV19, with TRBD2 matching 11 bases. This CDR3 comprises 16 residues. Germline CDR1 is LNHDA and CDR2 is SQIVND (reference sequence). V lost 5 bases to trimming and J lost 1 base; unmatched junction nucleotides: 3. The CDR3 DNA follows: TGTGCCAGTAGTTTCGGGACTAGCGGGAACACCGGGGAGCTGTTTTTT. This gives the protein CASSFGTSGNTGELFF.

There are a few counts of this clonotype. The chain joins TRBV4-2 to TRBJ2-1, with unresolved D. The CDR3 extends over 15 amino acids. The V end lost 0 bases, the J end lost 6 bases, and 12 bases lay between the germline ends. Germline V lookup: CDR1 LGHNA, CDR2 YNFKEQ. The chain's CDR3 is CASSQETRLGNEQFF. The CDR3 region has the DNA TGTGCCAGCAGCCAAGAAACACGCCTCGGCAATGAGCAGTTCTTC.

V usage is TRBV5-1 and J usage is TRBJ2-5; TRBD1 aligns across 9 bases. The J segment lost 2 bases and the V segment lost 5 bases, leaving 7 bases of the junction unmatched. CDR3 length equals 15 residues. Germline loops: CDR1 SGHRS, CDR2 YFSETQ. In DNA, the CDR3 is TGCGCCAGCAGTTTTGGGACAGGGACACAAGAGACCCAGTACTTC. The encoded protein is CASSFGTGTQETQYF.

For the CDR3, the DNA is TGTGCCAGTAGTAAGGGGGTTTGGGGTAATCAGCCCCAGCATTTT. It yields the protein CASSKGVWGNQPQHF. The rearrangement uses TRBV19 and TRBJ1-5, with D possibly matching TRBD1 (6 bases). The CDR3 contains 15 residues. Germline V CDR1 and CDR2: LNHDA, SQIVND (reference sequence). V lost 4 bases, J lost 4 bases, and 14 bases lay in between.

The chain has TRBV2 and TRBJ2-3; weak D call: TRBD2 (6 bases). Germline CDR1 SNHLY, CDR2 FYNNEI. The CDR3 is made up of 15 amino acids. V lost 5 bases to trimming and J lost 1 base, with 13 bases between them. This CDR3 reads CASSQTRSGTDTQYF. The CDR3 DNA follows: TGTGCCAGCAGTCAGACTAGATCGGGCACAGATACGCAGTATTTT.

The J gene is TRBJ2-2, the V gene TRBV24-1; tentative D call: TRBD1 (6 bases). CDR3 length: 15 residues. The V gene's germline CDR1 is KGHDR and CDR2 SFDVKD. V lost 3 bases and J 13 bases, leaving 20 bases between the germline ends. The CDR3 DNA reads TGTGCCACCAGTGATGCGGAACACCACAGGGATGGGCTGTTTTTT. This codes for CATSDAEHHRDGLFF.

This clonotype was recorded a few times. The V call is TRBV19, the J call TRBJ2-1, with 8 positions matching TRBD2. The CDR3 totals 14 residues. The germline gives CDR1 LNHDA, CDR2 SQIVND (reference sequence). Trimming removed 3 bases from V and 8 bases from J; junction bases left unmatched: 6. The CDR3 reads CASSMTGGPDEQFF. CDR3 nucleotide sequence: TGTGCCAGTAGTATGACGGGAGGGCCCGATGAGCAGTTCTTC. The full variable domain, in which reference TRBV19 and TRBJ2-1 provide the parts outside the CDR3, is DGGITQSPKYLFRKEGQNVTLSCEQNLNHDAMYWYRQDPGQGLRLIYYSQIVNDFQKGDIAEGYSVSREKKESFPLTVTSAQKNPTAFYLCASSMTGGPDEQFFGPGTRLTVL.

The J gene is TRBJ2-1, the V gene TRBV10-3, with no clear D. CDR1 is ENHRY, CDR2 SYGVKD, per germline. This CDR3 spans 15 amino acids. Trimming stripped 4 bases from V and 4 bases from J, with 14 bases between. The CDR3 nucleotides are TGTGCCATCAGTGCCAGTGGCTCCGCGTACAATGAGCAGTTCTTC. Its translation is CAISASGSAYNEQFF.

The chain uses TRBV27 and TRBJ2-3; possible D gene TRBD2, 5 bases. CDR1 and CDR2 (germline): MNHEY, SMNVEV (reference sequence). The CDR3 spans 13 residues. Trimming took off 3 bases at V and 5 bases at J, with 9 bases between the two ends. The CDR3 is CASSLRVIDTQYF. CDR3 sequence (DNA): TGTGCCAGCAGTTTGCGGGTCATAGATACGCAGTATTTT.

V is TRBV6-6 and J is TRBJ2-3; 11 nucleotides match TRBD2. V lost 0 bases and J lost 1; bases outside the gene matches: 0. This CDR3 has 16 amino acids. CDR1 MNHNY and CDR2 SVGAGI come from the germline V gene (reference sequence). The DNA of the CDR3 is TGTGCCAGCAGTTACTCACTAGCGGGAGGCACAGATACGCAGTATTTT. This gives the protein CASSYSLAGGTDTQYF.

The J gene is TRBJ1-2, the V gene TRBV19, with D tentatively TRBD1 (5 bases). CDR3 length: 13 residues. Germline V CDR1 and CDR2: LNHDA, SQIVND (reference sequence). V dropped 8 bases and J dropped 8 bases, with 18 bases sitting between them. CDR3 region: CASGRGQGEGYTF. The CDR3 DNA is TGTGCCAGTGGACGTGGGCAGGGTGAAGGCTACACCTTC.

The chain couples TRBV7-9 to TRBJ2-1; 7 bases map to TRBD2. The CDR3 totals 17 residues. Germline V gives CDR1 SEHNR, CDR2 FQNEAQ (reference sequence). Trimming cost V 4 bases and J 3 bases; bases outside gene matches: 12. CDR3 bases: TGTGCCAGCAGCTCGGGGCCGGGGACGGGAGGCTACAATGAGCAGTTCTTC. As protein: CASSSGPGTGGYNEQFF.

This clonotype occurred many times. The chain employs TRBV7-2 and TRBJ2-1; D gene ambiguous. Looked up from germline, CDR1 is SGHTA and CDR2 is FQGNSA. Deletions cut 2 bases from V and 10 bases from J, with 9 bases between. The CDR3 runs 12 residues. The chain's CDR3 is CASSLPAPEQFF. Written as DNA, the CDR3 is TGTGCCAGCAGCTTACCTGCCCCCGAGCAGTTCTTC.

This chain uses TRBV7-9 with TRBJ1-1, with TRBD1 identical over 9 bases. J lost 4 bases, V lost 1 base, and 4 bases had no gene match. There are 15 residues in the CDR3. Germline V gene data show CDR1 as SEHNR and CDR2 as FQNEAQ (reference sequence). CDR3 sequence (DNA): TGTGCCAGCAGCTTAGTACAGGGGGCTATCACTGAAGCTTTCTTT. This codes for CASSLVQGAITEAFF.

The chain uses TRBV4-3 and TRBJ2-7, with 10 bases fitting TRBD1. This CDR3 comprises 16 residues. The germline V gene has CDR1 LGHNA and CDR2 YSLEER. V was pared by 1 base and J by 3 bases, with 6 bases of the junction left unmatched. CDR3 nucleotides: TGCGCCAGCAGCCAAGGGACCGGGACAGGGGACTACGAGCAGTACTTC. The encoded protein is CASSQGTGTGDYEQYF.

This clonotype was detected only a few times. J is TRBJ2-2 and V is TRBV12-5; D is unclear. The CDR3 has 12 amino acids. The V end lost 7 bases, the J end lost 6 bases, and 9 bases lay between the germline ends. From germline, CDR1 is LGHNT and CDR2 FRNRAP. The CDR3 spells CASAVSSGELFF. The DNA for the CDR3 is TGTGCTAGTGCCGTAAGTTCCGGGGAGCTGTTTTTT.

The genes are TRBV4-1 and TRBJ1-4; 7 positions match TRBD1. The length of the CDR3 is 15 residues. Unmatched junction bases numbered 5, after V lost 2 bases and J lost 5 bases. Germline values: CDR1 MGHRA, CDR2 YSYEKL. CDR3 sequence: CASSQPTGRNEKLFF. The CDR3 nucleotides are TGCGCCAGCAGCCAACCGACAGGGCGAAATGAAAAACTGTTTTTT.

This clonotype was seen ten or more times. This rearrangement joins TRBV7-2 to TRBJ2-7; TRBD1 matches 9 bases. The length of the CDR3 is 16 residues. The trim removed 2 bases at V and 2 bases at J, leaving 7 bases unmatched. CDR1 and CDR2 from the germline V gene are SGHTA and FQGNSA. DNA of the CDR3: TGTGCCAGCAGCTTAAGCCGGGACAGGGAACCCTACGAGCAGTACTTC. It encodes CASSLSRDREPYEQYF.

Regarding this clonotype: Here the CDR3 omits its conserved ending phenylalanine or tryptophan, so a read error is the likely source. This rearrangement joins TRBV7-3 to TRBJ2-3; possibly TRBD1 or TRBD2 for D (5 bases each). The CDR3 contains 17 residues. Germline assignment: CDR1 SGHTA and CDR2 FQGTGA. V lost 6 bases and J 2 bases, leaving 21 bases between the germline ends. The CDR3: CASSSKGTGPNTDTQYL. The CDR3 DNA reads TGTGCCAGCAGTAGCAAGGGAACGGGGCCGAACACAGATACGCAGTATCTT.

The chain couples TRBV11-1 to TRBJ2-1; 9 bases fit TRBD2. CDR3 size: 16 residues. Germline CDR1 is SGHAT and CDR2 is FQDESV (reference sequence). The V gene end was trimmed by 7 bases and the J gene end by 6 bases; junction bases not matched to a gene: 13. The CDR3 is CASTETRASGVNEQFF. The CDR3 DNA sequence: TGTGCCAGCACCGAGACCCGTGCTAGCGGGGTCAATGAGCAGTTCTTC.

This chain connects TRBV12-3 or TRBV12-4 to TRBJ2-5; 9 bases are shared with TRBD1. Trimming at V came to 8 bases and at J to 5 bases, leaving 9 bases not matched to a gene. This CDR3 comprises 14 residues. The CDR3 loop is CASAPGQGTETQYF. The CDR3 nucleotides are TGTGCCAGCGCACCGGGACAGGGCACGGAGACCCAGTACTTC.

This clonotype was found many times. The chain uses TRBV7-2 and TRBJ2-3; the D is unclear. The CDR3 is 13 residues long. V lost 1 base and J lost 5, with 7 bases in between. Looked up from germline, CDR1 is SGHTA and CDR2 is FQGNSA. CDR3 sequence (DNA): TGTGCCAGCAGCTTAGGACAAGTAGATACGCAGTATTTT. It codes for CASSLGQVDTQYF.

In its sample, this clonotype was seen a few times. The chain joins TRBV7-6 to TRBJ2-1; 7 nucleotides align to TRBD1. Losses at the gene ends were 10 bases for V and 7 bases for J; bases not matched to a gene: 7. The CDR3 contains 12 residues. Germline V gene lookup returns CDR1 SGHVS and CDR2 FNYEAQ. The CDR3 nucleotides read TGTGCCATCCAAGACAGGGCGAATGAGCAGTTCTTC. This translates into CAIQDRANEQFF.

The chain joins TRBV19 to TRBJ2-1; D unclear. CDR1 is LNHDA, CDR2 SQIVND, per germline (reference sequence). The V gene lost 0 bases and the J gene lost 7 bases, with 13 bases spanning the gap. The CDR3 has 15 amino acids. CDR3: CASSIDHGRANEQFF. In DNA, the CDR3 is TGTGCCAGTAGTATAGATCATGGAAGGGCGAATGAGCAGTTCTTC.

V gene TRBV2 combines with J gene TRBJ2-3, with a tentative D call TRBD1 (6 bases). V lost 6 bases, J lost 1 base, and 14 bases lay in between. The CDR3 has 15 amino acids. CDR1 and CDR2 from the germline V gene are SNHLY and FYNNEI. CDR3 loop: CASSPGADRTDTQYF. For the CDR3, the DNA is TGTGCCAGCAGCCCAGGGGCGGATCGCACAGATACGCAGTATTTT.

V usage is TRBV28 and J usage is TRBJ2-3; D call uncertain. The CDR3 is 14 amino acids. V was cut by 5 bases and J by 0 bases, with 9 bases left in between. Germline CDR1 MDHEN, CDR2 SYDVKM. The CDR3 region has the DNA TGTGCCAGCAGTCGTACCTATAGCACAGATACGCAGTATTTT. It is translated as CASSRTYSTDTQYF. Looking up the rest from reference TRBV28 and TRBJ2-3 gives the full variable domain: DVKVTQSSRYLVKRTGEKVFLECVQDMDHENMFWYRQDPGLGLRLIYFSYDVKMKEKGDIPEGYSVSREKKERFSLILESASTNQTSMYLCASSRTYSTDTQYFGPGTRLTVL.

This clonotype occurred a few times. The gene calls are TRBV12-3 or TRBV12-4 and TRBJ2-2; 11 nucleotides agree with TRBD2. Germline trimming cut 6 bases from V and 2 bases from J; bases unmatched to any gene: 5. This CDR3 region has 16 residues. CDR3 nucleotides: TGTGCCAGCAGACCGGGACTAGCGGTTAACACCGGGGAGCTGTTTTTT. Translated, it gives CASRPGLAVNTGELFF.

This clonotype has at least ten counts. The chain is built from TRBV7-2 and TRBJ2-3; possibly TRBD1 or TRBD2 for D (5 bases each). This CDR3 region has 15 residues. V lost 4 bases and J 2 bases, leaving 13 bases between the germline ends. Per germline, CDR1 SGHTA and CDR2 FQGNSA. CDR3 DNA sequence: TGTGCCAGCAGCTCCTTAGGGGAGCACACAGATACGCAGTATTTT. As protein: CASSSLGEHTDTQYF. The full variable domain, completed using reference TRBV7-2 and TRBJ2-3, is GAGVSQSPSNKVTEKGKDVELRCDPISGHTALYWYRQSLGQGLEFLIYFQGNSAPDKSGLPSDRFSAERTGGSVSTLTIQRTQQEDSAVYLCASSSLGEHTDTQYFGPGTRLTVL.